The 14 T cell receptor beta chains below come from one sample, sequenced in a study of siplizumab effects on memory and regulatory T cells. Method: immunoSEQ multiplex PCR; TCRdb's copy keeps in-frame clones and lacks some. The sample consists of about 72,000 clones, about 89% of them appearing once. Sequenced sample: CD8+ T cells sorted from blood. The receptors stem from a human donor in good health.

The J gene is TRBJ2-1, the V gene TRBV27, with 7 bases identical to TRBD2. Germline assignment: CDR1 MNHEY and CDR2 SMNVEV (reference sequence). CDR3 length equals 14 residues. With 3 bases clipped from V and 4 bases from J, the junction kept 3 bases outside the gene matches. This CDR3 reads CASSLREGYNEQFF. The CDR3 DNA sequence: TGTGCCAGCAGTTTGAGGGAGGGATACAATGAGCAGTTCTTC.

The chain is built from TRBV27 and TRBJ2-2; 7 nucleotides align to TRBD1. The V gene's germline CDR1 is MNHEY and CDR2 SMNVEV (reference sequence). The CDR3 spans 14 residues. With 8 bases clipped from V and 1 base from J, the junction kept 4 bases outside the gene matches. As DNA, the CDR3 is TGTGCCAGCTGGGACAGACTGAACACCGGGGAGCTGTTTTTT. It specifies CASWDRLNTGELFF.

V and J are TRBV10-1 and TRBJ2-2; 10 bases align to TRBD1. There are 17 residues in the CDR3. Germline CDR1 WNHNN, CDR2 SYGVQD (reference sequence). V shed 5 bases, J shed 5 bases, and the junction held 11 bases outside the gene matches. This chain's CDR3 is CASSLIAPGQGTGELFF. The CDR3 DNA sequence: TGCGCCAGCAGTCTTATTGCCCCGGGACAGGGGACCGGGGAGCTGTTTTTT.

The CDR3 loop reads CASSLGNLNTEAFF. DNA of the CDR3: TGTGCCAGCAGTCTCGGAAACCTGAACACTGAAGCTTTCTTT. This chain connects TRBV6-5 to TRBJ1-1; D gene unclear. Trimming removed 5 bases from V and 0 bases from J, with 10 bases in between. The CDR3 runs 14 residues. CDR1 and CDR2 from the germline V gene are MNHEY and SVGAGI.

This rearrangement joins TRBV11-2 to TRBJ2-1, with 8 bases matching TRBD2. Germline V CDR1 and CDR2: SGHAT, FQNNGV. There are 15 residues in the CDR3. V trimming: 5 bases; J trimming: 1 base; junction bases outside the gene matches: 4. The CDR3 DNA is TGTGCCAGCAGCGGTAGCGGGGTTTCCTACAATGAGCAGTTCTTC. Its protein product is CASSGSGVSYNEQFF.

This chain joins TRBV13 and TRBJ2-1; D may match TRBD1 or TRBD2 (6 bases each). V gave up 7 bases and J gave up 5 bases, with 24 bases separating them. The CDR3 extends over 17 amino acids. The V gene's germline CDR1 is PRHDT and CDR2 FYEKMQ (reference sequence). The CDR3 is CASTLGNRAEGDNEQFF. CDR3 DNA sequence: TGTGCCAGCACTCTAGGGAACCGGGCGGAGGGGGACAATGAGCAGTTCTTC.

The V and J genes are TRBV7-6 and TRBJ1-1; D gene unclear. The CDR3 extends over 13 amino acids. V was cut by 5 bases and J by 0 bases, with 7 bases left in between. Germline V CDR1 and CDR2: SGHVS, FNYEAQ. The CDR3: CASSPAMNTEAFF. In DNA, the CDR3 is TGTGCCAGCAGCCCCGCGATGAACACTGAAGCTTTCTTT.

This clone was picked up one time. The chain recombines TRBV7-9 with TRBJ2-5, with D possibly being TRBD1 (6 bases). V was pared by 5 bases and J by 5 bases, with 21 bases between. The germline V gene encodes CDR1 SEHNR and CDR2 FQNEAQ (reference sequence). The CDR3 has 16 amino acids. CDR3 sequence reads: CASSPLVLGAGETQYF. As DNA, the CDR3 is TGTGCCAGCAGCCCACTCGTATTGGGGGCAGGGGAGACCCAGTACTTC.

The V and J genes are TRBV7-3 and TRBJ2-5, with D uncertain. With 2 bases removed from V and 2 bases from J, the gap between germline ends came to 12 bases. CDR1 SGHTA and CDR2 FQGTGA come from the germline V gene. The CDR3 loop spans 15 amino acids. CDR3 DNA sequence: TGTGCCAGCAGCTTAGGCCCGTCAGTACAAGAGACCCAGTACTTC. This codes for CASSLGPSVQETQYF. The full variable domain, completed using reference TRBV7-3 and TRBJ2-5, is GAGVSQTPSNKVTEKGKYVELRCDPISGHTALYWYRQSLGQGPEFLIYFQGTGAADDSGLPNDRFFAVRPEGSVSTLKIQRTERGDSAVYLCASSLGPSVQETQYFGPGTRLLVL.

As for this clone: One end of the junction fails to match germline, which may point to a read error. This rearrangement joins TRBV19 to TRBJ1-1, with a tentative D call TRBD1 (6 bases). The CDR3 runs to 15 residues. Germline CDR1 reads LNHDA; CDR2 reads SQIVND (reference sequence). The CDR3 region is CASSIWDKINTEAFF. The CDR3 DNA reads TGTGCCAGCAGTATCTGGGACAAAATTAACACTGAAGCTTTCTTT.

V is TRBV7-9 and J is TRBJ2-1, with TRBD2 matching 10 bases. The CDR3 loop spans 19 amino acids. Germline CDR1 is SEHNR and CDR2 is FQNEAQ (reference sequence). The J segment lost 2 bases and the V segment lost 3 bases, leaving 13 bases of the junction unmatched. The CDR3 region has the DNA TGTGCCAGCAGCTTGGAACTTAGCGGGGGGCCCACCCCCTACAATGAGCAGTTCTTC. Its protein is CASSLELSGGPTPYNEQFF.

CDR3: CASSLTPGYEEETQYF. The CDR3 coding sequence is TGTGCCAGCAGCTTGACTCCGGGATACGAAGAGGAGACCCAGTACTTC. The gene calls are TRBV5-4 and TRBJ2-5, with a possible D match to TRBD2 (5 bases). This CDR3 spans 16 amino acids. V shed 1 base and J shed 5 bases, with 18 bases lying between them. The V gene's germline CDR1 is SGHNT and CDR2 YYREEE (reference sequence).

This chain joins TRBV6-1 and TRBJ2-3, with 9 bases aligning to TRBD2. CDR1 is MNHNS, CDR2 SASEGT, per germline. The ends lost 3 bases at V and 3 bases at J; junction bases unmatched: 4. The CDR3 has 15 amino acids. This CDR3 is CASSEGSGSTDTQYF. DNA for the CDR3: TGTGCCAGCAGTGAGGGTAGCGGGAGTACAGATACGCAGTATTTT.

The CDR3 spells CASSWRGDSYEQYF. CDR3 nucleotides: TGTGCCAGCAGTTGGCGGGGGGATTCCTACGAGCAGTACTTC. This chain uses TRBV6-1 with TRBJ2-7; 8 nucleotides match TRBD2. The J segment lost 1 base and the V segment lost 5 bases, leaving 4 bases of the junction unmatched. The CDR3 totals 14 residues. Germline CDR1 is MNHNS and CDR2 is SASEGT.